This T cell receptor (beta chain) was recovered during a study of PD-1 blockade in classical Hodgkin lymphoma. Points from the study as a whole: Later analyses included only patients treated at least 1 year post-ASCT. TCR diversity at baseline was reported to be reduced in newly diagnosed patients relative to healthy donors.

The table came from immunoSEQ multiplex PCR; TCRdb's copy has only in-frame clones and leaves some out. Of about 85,000 clones in the sample, roughly 91% were seen once. Every patient was affected by relapse after autologous stem cell transplantation, while exposure to brentuximab vedotin was not uniform. Notes on this clone: What it recognizes is unknown.

This clonotype originated in a human donor with classical Hodgkin lymphoma. The input for sequencing was peripheral blood mononuclear cells (PBMCs), taken before the second cycle of nivolumab.

The CDR3 protein is CASTGQASTDTQYF. CDR3 sequence (DNA): TGTGCCAGCACCGGGCAGGCCAGCACAGATACGCAGTATTTT. The chain employs TRBV6-1 and TRBJ2-3; D unresolved. Germline V gene sequence: CDR1 MNHNS, CDR2 SASEGT. Trimming cost V 7 bases and J 0 bases, with 11 bases left between them. The CDR3 extends over 14 amino acids.